The subject of this entry is one T cell receptor beta chain. Antigen unknown. Clones were read by immunoSEQ multiplex PCR, and TCRdb kept only the in-frame ones, dropping some. This repertoire shows 250,000 to 350,000 clones, less than 85% found once; its top ten account for about 6%. This specimen comes from a study of cytotoxic CD8 clonotypes in ibrutinib-treated CLL. Findings of the study overall: Clonality was elevated at ibrutinib response and had returned toward baseline at progression.

The TCR was taken from a human donor with chronic lymphocytic leukemia. The sample here was PBMCs, taken at disease progression, from a patient treated with ibrutinib.

CDR3 nucleotide sequence: TGTGCCAGCAGACATCCAAACACAGATACGCAGTATTTT. This gives the protein CASRHPNTDTQYF. V and J are TRBV28 and TRBJ2-3, with D uncertain. V lost 6 bases and J lost 2, with 9 bases in between. CDR1 is MDHEN, CDR2 SYDVKM, per germline. CDR3 length equals 13 residues.